The present entry profiles one T cell receptor (beta chain) with its context. Antigen unknown. Trimming left V 5 bases short and J 5 bases short, with 12 bases between. Germline V gene lookup returns CDR1 MNHNS and CDR2 SASEGT. This CDR3 is built from 13 residues. TCRdb fed the 5' RACE reads into MiXCR, producing one record per CDR3 protein. The sample yields about 550,000 distinct CDR3 sequences, around 24% seen once. These data belong to a study of identical twins. General observations from the study: Beta clonotypes that were abundant in cord blood contained fewer insertions, a pattern absent from memory repertoires. Some out-of-frame alpha sequences were shared by twins, and these showed excess low generation probability.

Donors were all healthy Caucasians. These same records also appear under a second study, on yellow fever vaccine responses in identical twins. That source reports: As reported, the vaccine T cell response of twins seemed partly convergent and partly personalized.

The chain is built from TRBV6-1 and TRBJ1-2; the D is unclear. Material for sequencing was CD4+ T cells sorted from blood. The receptor comes from a woman aged 18 to 35 in good health. The CDR3 spells CASSPREDYGYTF. The CDR3 nucleotides read TGTGCCAGCAGTCCTCGGGAAGATTATGGCTACACCTTC.